This T cell receptor (beta chain) appears in the sequencing data of a study of shared clonotypes between healthy human individuals (dated by TCRdb to about 2020). About the investigation overall: Three men and a couple of women, aged 18 to 49 years, made up the cohort. For each donor, three plates each were used for CD4 naive and CD4 memory, two plates were used for CD8 naive, and one plate was used for CD8 memory. The study deeply sequenced blood TCR repertoires of about 5 healthy adults to estimate repertoire size and the extent of clonotype sharing between individuals. Libraries were prepared and TCR repertoires were sequenced by different laboratories using diverse techniques, in order to increase sequencing depth and limit assay-specific biases. Per donor, leukapheresis produced somewhere between about 0.85 and 8.9 billion PBMCs. Summary of the overall study and its limitations: Approximately 5% of naive CD4, 3.5% of naive CD8, approximately 2% of memory CD4, and about 0.4% of memory CD8 clonotypes were shared across four donors. Pairwise subsampling indicated that sequencing depth was expected to affect the degree of clonotype sharing among donors. Larger estimated clonotype richness was generally found for naive subsets than for memory subsets. Higher generation probabilities were observed for clonotypes shared by all four sorted-subset donors than for non-shared clonotypes. Because the study included a small number of donors, the genetic and exposure-history diversity represented was limited. Sampling was restricted to blood, and TCR repertoires in tissue are likely to differ from TCR repertoires in blood. Rarefaction of sorted-subset datasets indicated incomplete sequencing despite the large sequencing depth.

Using the deep immunoSEQ assay, TCR CDR3 regions were amplified from genomic DNA by multiplex PCR. For each cell subset, the extracted genomic DNA was distributed evenly across all wells of several immunoSEQ 96-well plates, and each plate served as one replicate. For sorted subsets, each replicate PCR was loaded with about 0.2 ug genomic DNA, equivalent to approximately 33,000 T cell genomes. Purified libraries were quantified with a Qubit 3.0 fluorometer, sized on a Bioanalyzer 2100, and re-quantified with the KAPA Library Quantification kit. Every immunoSEQ 96-well plate was sequenced on a dedicated single-read 150-cycle Illumina NextSeq 550 flow cell. The original pipeline was this. Because the immunoSEQ output held only junctional sequences and lacked quality scores, the filtering could not match the filtering applied to full-length reads. To assign V/J genes and CDR3, sequences were annotated against IMGT germline references using PyIR, a Python wrapper for IgBLAST v1.9. Reads were removed for weak V/J assignments (E-value above 1e-6), missing CDR3, stop codons, out-of-frame junctions, or ambiguous translated residues. V3J clonotypes were defined as sequences sharing an identical inferred V gene, J gene, and CDR3 amino acid sequence. The percentage overlap between two repertoires was calculated by dividing the number of shared unique clonotypes by the size of the smaller repertoire. Repertoire richness was assessed with RTK rarefaction, the Chao1 estimator, and Recon v2.1 estimates of unobserved clonotypes. For all TCRbeta clonotypes obtained by the gDNA method from a few donors, generation probabilities were computed with OLGA. Sourced from immuneACCESS, this table was stored by TCRdb with only in-frame sequences that have V and J called. A share of the clones is absent; for the studies checked, an unresolved V gene accounts for under half, and the remainder has no known explanation. Clone size and V and J calls were adopted from that table, with D and trimming inferred from the DNA. The table for this sample lists just over 2,000,000 clones; 95% of them were counted only once. More than 0.1% of the sample rests with the top ten.

The donors were healthy, HIV-negative adults with no recently reported acute infections or vaccinations. All donors were Caucasian adults living in Nashville, Tennessee, USA. CD4+ T cells were enriched through magnetic negative selection, after which naive cells were positively selected on CD45RA and the remaining negative fraction served as the memory subset. Blood was obtained by leukapheresis, after which PBMCs were separated by Ficoll-Histopaque density gradient centrifugation and cryopreserved in liquid nitrogen vapor phase. Analytical flow cytometry was used to check the purity and quantity of every magnetically sorted T cell population. From each sorted fraction, genomic DNA was isolated and quantified by UV absorbance on a Nanodrop 2000c. About this clone itself: The specificity of this receptor is unknown. At one end the junction does not follow the germline gene, possibly because of a read error.

The specimen was naive CD4+ T cells sorted from blood. The meaning of the sample's cell subset or site label: CD45RA+ positively selected. The receptor was derived from a man younger than 30 in good health.

The DNA sequence reads TGTGCCAGCACCACACAGGGGAACACCGGGAAGCTGTTTTTT. It specifies CASTTQGNTGKLFF. In this chain, TRBV7-2 is recombined with TRBJ2-2; 7 junctional bases match TRBD1. There are 14 amino acids in the CDR3, from cysteine to phenylalanine inclusive. Of the read, only the CDR3 DNA is kept; its 42 bases are in frame from base 1. In the germline V gene, CDR1 corresponds to SGHTA and CDR2 to FQGNSA. Joined to the reference TRBV7-2 and TRBJ2-2 proteins, this CDR3 gives the full variable domain: GAGVSQSPSNKVTEKGKDVELRCDPISGHTALYWYRQSLGQGLEFLIYFQGNSAPDKSGLPSDRFSAERTGGSVSTLTIQRTQQEDSAVYLCASTTQGNTGKLFFGEGSRLTVL.